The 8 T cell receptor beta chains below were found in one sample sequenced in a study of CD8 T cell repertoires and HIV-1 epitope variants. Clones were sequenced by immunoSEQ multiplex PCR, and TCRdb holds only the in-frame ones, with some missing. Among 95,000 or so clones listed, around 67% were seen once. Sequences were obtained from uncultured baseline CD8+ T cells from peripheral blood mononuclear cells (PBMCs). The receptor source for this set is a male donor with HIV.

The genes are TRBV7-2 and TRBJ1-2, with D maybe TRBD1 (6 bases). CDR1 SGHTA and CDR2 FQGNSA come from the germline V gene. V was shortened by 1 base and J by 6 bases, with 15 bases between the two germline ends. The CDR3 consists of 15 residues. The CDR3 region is CASSLVRQAGDGYTF. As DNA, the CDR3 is TGTGCCAGCAGCTTAGTCAGACAGGCCGGGGATGGCTACACCTTC.

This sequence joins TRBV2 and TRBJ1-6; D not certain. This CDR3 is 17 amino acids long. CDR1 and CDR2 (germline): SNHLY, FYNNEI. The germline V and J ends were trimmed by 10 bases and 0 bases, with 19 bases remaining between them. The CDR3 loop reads CAIPYTTGSSYNSPLHF. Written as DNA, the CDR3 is TGTGCCATCCCCTATACGACGGGTAGCTCCTATAATTCACCCCTCCACTTT.

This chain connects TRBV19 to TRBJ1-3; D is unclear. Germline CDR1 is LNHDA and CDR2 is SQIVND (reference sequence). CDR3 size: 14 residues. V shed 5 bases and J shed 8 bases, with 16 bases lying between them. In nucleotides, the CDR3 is TGTGCCAGTAGTCGGGCCGGCGCCGTTTACACCATATATTTT. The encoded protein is CASSRAGAVYTIYF.

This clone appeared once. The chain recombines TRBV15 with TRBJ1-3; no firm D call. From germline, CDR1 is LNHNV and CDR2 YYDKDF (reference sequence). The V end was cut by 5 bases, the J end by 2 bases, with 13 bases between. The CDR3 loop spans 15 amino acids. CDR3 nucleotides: TGTGCCACCAGCCCCGCTGGGGAGGCTGGAAACACCATATATTTT. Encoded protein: CATSPAGEAGNTIYF.

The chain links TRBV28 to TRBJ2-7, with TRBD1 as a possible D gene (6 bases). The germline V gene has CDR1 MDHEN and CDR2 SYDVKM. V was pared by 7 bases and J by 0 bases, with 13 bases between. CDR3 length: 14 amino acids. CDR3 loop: CASKPRGTSYEQYF. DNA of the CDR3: TGTGCCAGCAAACCTAGGGGGACCTCCTACGAGCAGTACTTC.

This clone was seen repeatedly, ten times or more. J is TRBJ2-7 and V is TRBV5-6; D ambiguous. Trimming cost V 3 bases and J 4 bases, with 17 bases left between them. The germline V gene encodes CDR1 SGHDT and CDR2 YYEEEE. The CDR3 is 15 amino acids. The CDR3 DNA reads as TGTGCCAGCAGCTGGTCCGAAAATATGGTGTACGAGCAGTACTTC. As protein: CASSWSENMVYEQYF.

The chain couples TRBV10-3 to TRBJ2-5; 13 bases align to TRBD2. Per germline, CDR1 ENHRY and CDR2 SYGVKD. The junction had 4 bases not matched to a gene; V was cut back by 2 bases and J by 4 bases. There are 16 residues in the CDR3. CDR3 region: CAISEGGLAGPETQYF. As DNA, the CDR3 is TGTGCCATCAGTGAGGGGGGACTAGCGGGACCAGAGACCCAGTACTTC.

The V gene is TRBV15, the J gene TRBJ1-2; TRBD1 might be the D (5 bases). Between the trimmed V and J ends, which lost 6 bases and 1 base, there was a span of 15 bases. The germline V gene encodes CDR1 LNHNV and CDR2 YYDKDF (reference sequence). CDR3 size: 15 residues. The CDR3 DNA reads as TGTGCCACCAGTACCCAGGGAAGTGGTAACTATGGCTACACCTTC. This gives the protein CATSTQGSGNYGYTF.